The 12 T cell receptor beta chains below come from one sample, sequenced in a study of lung T cells in sarcoidosis with Löfgren's syndrome. TCRdb processed the reads anew with MiXCR; each CDR3 protein has one entry. Of tens of thousands of distinct CDR3 sequences listed, 21% are singletons. Sequencing was performed on CD4+ T cells from PBMCs. The receptors originated from a human donor with sarcoidosis (Löfgren's syndrome or another form), or a control subject (not recorded which).

The chain combines TRBV12-3 or TRBV12-4 with TRBJ1-4, with D perhaps matching TRBD1 (6 bases). There are 14 residues in the CDR3. Trimming stripped 6 bases from V and 3 bases from J, with 11 bases between. The CDR3 DNA follows: TGTGCCAGCAGCCGCTCAGGGGCTAATGAAAAACTGTTTTTT. Translating it yields CASSRSGANEKLFF.

This chain uses TRBV11-2 with TRBJ1-1; no clear D gene. V was pared by 2 bases and J by 0 bases, with 13 bases between. Germline assignment: CDR1 SGHAT and CDR2 FQNNGV. The CDR3 is 16 amino acids. CDR3: CASSLNHERMNTEAFF. The CDR3 nucleotides read TGTGCCAGCAGCTTAAACCATGAAAGGATGAACACTGAAGCTTTCTTT.

This clonotype was picked up a small number of times. The J gene is TRBJ1-6, the V gene TRBV11-2; D possibly corresponds to TRBD1 (5 bases). The CDR3 is 13 residues long. The germline V and J ends were trimmed by 6 bases and 6 bases, with 9 bases remaining between them. Per the germline V gene, CDR1 is SGHAT and CDR2 is FQNNGV. The CDR3 nucleotides read TGTGCCAGCAGTCCCCAGGGTAATTCACCCCTCCACTTT. The encoded protein is CASSPQGNSPLHF.

To note about this clonotype: A much bigger clone sits one base away, suggesting this may be a read error. This chain links TRBV11-2 with TRBJ1-5; D gene uncertain. The V and J ends lost 5 bases and 3 bases respectively, with 11 bases between them. The CDR3 is made up of 14 amino acids. CDR1 and CDR2 from the germline V gene are SGHAT and FQNNGV. CDR3 residues: CASSPDLYNQPQHF. The CDR3 coding sequence is TGTGCCAGCAGCCCGGACCTATACAATCAGCCCCAGCATTTT.

This clonotype has ten or more counts. The chain couples TRBV27 to TRBJ1-1; the match to TRBD1 covers 7 bases. Germline CDR1 is MNHEY and CDR2 is SMNVEV (reference sequence). After removal of 8 bases from V and 1 base from J, the junction contained 7 bases not matched to a gene. CDR3 length: 14 residues. DNA of the CDR3: TGTGCCAGCCGACCGACAGGGTCGAACACTGAAGCTTTCTTT. This sequence encodes CASRPTGSNTEAFF.

This clonotype was observed at least ten times. This chain links TRBV20-1 with TRBJ2-7, with D possibly matching TRBD2 (5 bases). The CDR3 runs to 16 residues. Germline CDR1 reads DFQATT; CDR2 reads SNEGSKA (reference sequence). V was clipped by 0 bases and J by 0 bases, with 15 bases between them. The CDR3 spells CSARERRGESSYEQYF. CDR3 nucleotides: TGCAGTGCTAGAGAACGTCGGGGAGAGAGCTCCTACGAGCAGTACTTC.

CDR3 sequence (DNA): TGTGCCAGCAGTTCCATTAATCAGCCCCAGCATTTT. It encodes CASSSINQPQHF. This chain uses TRBV6-1 with TRBJ1-5, with D unclear. CDR1 is MNHNS, CDR2 SASEGT, per germline. This CDR3 is built from 12 residues. Trimming cost V 5 bases and J 4 bases, with 6 bases left between them.

V is TRBV9 and J is TRBJ2-1, with 8 bases identical to TRBD1. CDR3 size: 16 residues. Losses at the gene ends were 0 bases for V and 10 bases for J; bases not matched to a gene: 12. Germline V gene lookup returns CDR1 SGDLS and CDR2 YYNGEE. The CDR3 reads CASSVGADRVPGEQFF. The CDR3 DNA follows: TGTGCCAGCAGCGTAGGGGCGGACAGGGTCCCTGGAGAGCAGTTCTTC.

Note on this clonotype: A much larger clone differs from this one at a single base, so this may be a read error. V usage is TRBV7-2 and J usage is TRBJ2-1, with 11 nucleotides matching TRBD2. Germline CDR1 SGHTA, CDR2 FQGNSA. The CDR3 has 15 amino acids. V was pared by 1 base and J by 9 bases, with 5 bases of the junction left unmatched. The CDR3 protein is CASSLVAGGRSEQFF. In DNA, the CDR3 is TGTGCCAGCAGCTTAGTAGCGGGGGGGCGCAGTGAGCAGTTCTTC.

At least ten counts were recorded for this clonotype. This rearrangement joins TRBV4-1 to TRBJ2-1; D is perhaps TRBD1 (6 bases). V lost 1 base, J lost 0 bases, and 10 bases lay in between. The CDR3 consists of 16 residues. Germline assignment: CDR1 MGHRA and CDR2 YSYEKL. CDR3 amino acids: CASSQGQVGSYNEQFF. CDR3 nucleotides: TGCGCCAGCAGCCAAGGACAGGTCGGCTCCTACAATGAGCAGTTCTTC.

This clonotype was recorded at least ten times. The chain couples TRBV20-1 to TRBJ1-2; D call uncertain. The CDR3 contains 10 residues. From germline, CDR1 is DFQATT and CDR2 SNEGSKA (reference sequence). V dropped 3 bases and J dropped 5 bases, with 4 bases sitting between them. CDR3 sequence: CSASLYGYTF. The CDR3 DNA reads TGCAGTGCTAGCCTTTATGGCTACACCTTC.

There are a few counts of this clonotype. The genes are TRBV11-1 and TRBJ2-3; 7 positions agree with TRBD2. The CDR3 length is 14 residues. J gave up 4 bases and V 5 bases, and 6 bases lay outside the gene matches. Looked up from germline, CDR1 is SGHAT and CDR2 is FQDESV (reference sequence). CDR3 coding DNA: TGTGCCAGCAGCCGTGGCCGGGGGGCAGATACGCAGTATTTT. It specifies CASSRGRGADTQYF.